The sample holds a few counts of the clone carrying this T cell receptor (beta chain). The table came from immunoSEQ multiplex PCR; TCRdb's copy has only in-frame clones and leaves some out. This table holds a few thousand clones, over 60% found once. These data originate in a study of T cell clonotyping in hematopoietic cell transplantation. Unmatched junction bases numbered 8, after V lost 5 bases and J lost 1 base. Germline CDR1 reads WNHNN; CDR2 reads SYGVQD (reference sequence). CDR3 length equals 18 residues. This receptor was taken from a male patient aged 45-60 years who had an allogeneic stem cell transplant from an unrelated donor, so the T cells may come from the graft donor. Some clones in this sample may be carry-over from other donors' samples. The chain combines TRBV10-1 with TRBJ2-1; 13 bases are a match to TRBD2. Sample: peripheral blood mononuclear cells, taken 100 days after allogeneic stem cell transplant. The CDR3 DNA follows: TGCGCCAGCAGTCCGGGACTAGCGGGGTCTGGGTCCTACAATGAGCAGTTCTTC. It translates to CASSPGLAGSGSYNEQFF.